Below, 2 T cell receptor beta chains from the same sample are listed, as sequenced in a study of radiation and T cells in renal cell carcinoma. Sample treatment: treatment-naive control, cytoreductive nephrectomy. TCRdb keeps only in-frame clones here, not all; method: immunoSEQ multiplex PCR. This table holds approximately 9,300 clones, approximately 68% found once. This material consisted of tumor tissue, taken from a patient whose treatment was nephrectomy without radiotherapy. The receptors come from a man aged 55 to 70 with renal cell carcinoma.

This chain uses TRBV7-2 with TRBJ2-5; TRBD1 matches at 7 bases. The tail of the sequence fits TRBJ2-7 better, so the J call may be wrong. This CDR3 is 14 amino acids long. The germline CDR1 and CDR2 sequences are SGHTA and FQGNSA. The CDR3 protein is CASSQQGGGYEQYF. The DNA of the CDR3 is TGTGCCAGCAGCCAGCAAGGGGGCGGGTACGAGCAGTACTTC.

For this clone: Other DNA sequences in this sample translate to the same CDR3. The chain couples TRBV5-1 to TRBJ2-2; D may be TRBD1 or TRBD2 (5 bases each). Deletions cut 0 bases from V and 0 bases from J, with 18 bases between. The germline V gene has CDR1 SGHRS and CDR2 YFSETQ. This CDR3 has 19 amino acids. Here the CDR3 reads CASSLEGRRAPTNTGELFF. CDR3 nucleotide sequence: TGCGCCAGCAGCTTGGAGGGGCGGCGGGCTCCTACGAACACCGGGGAGCTGTTTTTT. The variable domain in full, completed from reference TRBV5-1 and TRBJ2-2, reads KAGVTQTPRYLIKTRGQQVTLSCSPISGHRSVSWYQQTPGQGLQFLFEYFSETQRNKGNFPGRFSGRQFSNSRSEMNVSTLELGDSALYLCASSLEGRRAPTNTGELFFGEGSRLTVL.